This record concerns one T cell receptor beta chain sequence. The source of the sample is a study of blood T cell repertoires in COVID-19. Study overall: T cells, B-cell-depleted T cells, or PBMCs supplied cDNA or gDNA.

Here immunoSEQ multiplex PCR was the method, and the copy in TCRdb shows in-frame clones only, minus some. Here the sample spans about 230,000 clones, around 85% being singletons. The sample was peripheral blood. The TCR sequence derives from a woman aged 80 or older with acute or convalescent COVID-19.

The CDR3 is CSATNTDTQYF. CDR3 nucleotide sequence: TGCAGCGCCACTAACACAGATACGCAGTATTTT. The J gene is TRBJ2-3, the V gene TRBV29-1; D is ambiguous. V lost 7 bases and J 2 bases, leaving 7 bases between the germline ends. The CDR3 extends over 11 amino acids. Looked up from germline, CDR1 is SQVTM and CDR2 is ANQGSEA.